This TCR beta chain was retrieved from a study of blood T cell repertoires in COVID-19. For the study at large: Spain, Italy and the United States supplied samples that represented acute and convalescent COVID-19. In each case, the material was cDNA or gDNA derived from T cells, B-cell-depleted T cells, or PBMCs.

Some clones are missing from TCRdb's copy, which holds only in-frame ones; the method was immunoSEQ multiplex PCR. The data show 250,000 to 400,000 clones, 75% to 90% seen once. The Seattle patients, enrolled during active infection, were followed longitudinally. The TCR was taken from a woman in her 30s with COVID-19, enrolled during active disease. Input material: peripheral blood.

CDR3 coding DNA: TGCGCCAGCATAAGACAGCCCTATGGCTACACCTTC. This gives the protein CASIRQPYGYTF. The chain links TRBV5-1 to TRBJ1-2; perhaps TRBD1 as D (5 bases). The CDR3 sequence is 12 residues long. CDR1 and CDR2 (germline): SGHRS, YFSETQ. Between the trimmed V and J ends, which lost 6 bases and 4 bases, there was a span of 10 bases.